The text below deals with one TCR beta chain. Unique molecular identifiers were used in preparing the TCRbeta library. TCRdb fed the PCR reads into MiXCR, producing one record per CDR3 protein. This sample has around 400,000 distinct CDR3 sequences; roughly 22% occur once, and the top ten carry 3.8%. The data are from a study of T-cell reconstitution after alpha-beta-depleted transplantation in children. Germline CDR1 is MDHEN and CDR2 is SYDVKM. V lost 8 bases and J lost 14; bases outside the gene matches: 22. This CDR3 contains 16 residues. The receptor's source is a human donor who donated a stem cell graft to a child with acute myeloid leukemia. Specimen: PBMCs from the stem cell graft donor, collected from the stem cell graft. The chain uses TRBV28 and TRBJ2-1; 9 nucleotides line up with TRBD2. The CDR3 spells CASANRGASGAAKEFF. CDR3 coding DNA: TGTGCCAGCGCAAACCGGGGGGCTAGCGGGGCAGCCAAGGAGTTCTTC.